This TCR beta chain was sequenced during a study of OX40 agonist ivuxolimab in advanced cancers. Background for the entire study: Ivuxolimab was a fully human IgG2 agonistic monoclonal antibody targeting the costimulatory receptor OX40 (CD134). Intravenous ivuxolimab was administered to patients every 2 weeks at six dose levels: 0.01, 0.1, 0.3, 1.5, 3 and 10 mg/kg. Of the 50 to 55 dose-escalation patients, hepatocellular carcinoma was present in some 19, melanoma in approximately 15, renal cell carcinoma in 9 and head and neck cancer in 9. In the dose-escalation cohort, approximately 82% of patients were male, and the mean age was approximately 55 years, with a range of 23 to 79. Prior anti-PD-1, anti-PD-L1 or anti-CTLA-4 therapy was permitted, and checkpoint inhibitors had been received by around 40% of dose-escalation patients. Three dose-escalation patients achieved partial responses, one with hepatocellular carcinoma and two with cutaneous melanoma. Peripheral TCRbeta sequencing aimed to test whether ivuxolimab altered TCR sequence diversity and caused clonal T-cell expansion. The paper describes the monotherapy dose-escalation part (N of about 47 patients) of the phase I trial of ivuxolimab.

Patients with autoimmune disease history or receiving systemic immunosuppression were excluded from the trial. Peripheral blood for TCR sequencing was collected from all dose cohorts at baseline, on cycle 4 day 1, and on cycle 7 day 1. The samples were drawn from a first-in-human, open-label, multicenter phase I dose-escalation trial of ivuxolimab. Adults with locally advanced or metastatic melanoma, renal cell carcinoma, hepatocellular carcinoma or head and neck squamous cell carcinoma were enrolled in the trial. Before TCR sequencing, CD4+ T cells and CD8+ T cells were sorted from peripheral blood as separate populations. What the work shows at the level of the full study, not this receptor alone: At doses of 0.1 to 3.0 mg/kg, clonal expansion of both CD4+ and CD8+ T cells in blood was seen between baseline and week 6. After ivuxolimab, CD8+ T cells had more expanded clones than CD4+ T cells on average. Antigen specificity was not determined for the clonally expanded peripheral T cells. Low levels of normalized T-cell clonal expansion were also seen in some nonresponding patients. In the 0.1-3.0 mg/kg groups, partial responders were among the patients with the lowest normalized peripheral clonal expansion, particularly in CD8+ T cells.

The germline V and J ends show losses of 2 bases and 5 bases respectively, and no gene match explains 5 bases of the junction. From a lookup of the germline V gene, CDR1 and CDR2 are MNHNS and SASEGT. The CDR3 holds 14 amino acids from the cysteine to the phenylalanine. The read is trimmed to its CDR3 DNA, 42 bases read in frame from base 1. Genomic DNA was isolated from the sorted cells so that the TCRbeta CDR3 region could be sequenced. The immunoSEQ Assay was used for sequencing of TCRbeta CDR3 regions. Not all clones reach the TCRdb copy of this immuneACCESS table, which keeps in-frame sequences only. Checked studies attribute under half of the gap to unresolved V genes and leave the rest unexplained. The sample yields some 50,000 clones; 70% to 90% were counted once. About 0.69% of the sample lies in the top ten. Notes on this clone: It has no known antigen specificity. No much larger clone exists at a distance of one base, and base qualities are not known.

The V and J segments used are TRBV6-1 and TRBJ2-5; 7 central nucleotides agree with TRBD2. Specimen: CD4+ or CD8+ T cells sorted from blood, collected in a trial of the OX40 agonist ivuxolimab. This receptor was obtained from an adult with an advanced solid tumor such as melanoma, head and neck, liver or kidney cancer. The DNA sequence is given as TGTGCCAGCAGTGAAAACTTCGGGGGGGAGACCCAGTACTTC. Its translation reads: CASSENFGGETQYF.